This T cell receptor (beta chain) was identified in a study of blood T cell repertoires in COVID-19. Study-wide context: Sites in the United States, Italy and Spain provided acute and convalescent COVID-19 samples. The analysed material was cDNA or gDNA that came from T cells, B-cell-depleted T cells, or PBMCs.

Authors' data handling: Estimation of nucleated cell counts relied on the amplification of reference gene primers. Repertoires were generated with immunoSEQ multiplex PCR, while TCRdb's copy carries only in-frame clones and drops some. D and trimming come from the DNA, and the V and J calls and clone size come from that table. Here the sample spans some 230,000 clones, 80% to 85% being singletons. The sample comprised peripheral blood. This clonotype originated in a woman aged 25 to 45 who had recovered from COVID-19.

The CDR3, as DNA: TGCGCCAGCAGCCCGGAGGGGGGGGCTGAGGTTCTCACCTTC. It encodes CASSPEGGAEVLTF. The genes are TRBV5-1 and TRBJ1-2, with D perhaps matching TRBD1 (6 bases). Trimming cost V 4 bases and J 13 bases, with 23 bases left between them. This CDR3 is 14 amino acids long. CDR1 and CDR2 (germline): SGHRS, YFSETQ.